This T cell receptor beta chain appears in the sequencing data of a study of blood T cell repertoires in COVID-19. The age range of participants was about 18 to 90 years, with residence in under 30 US areas. Grouping used clinical history reported by participants in a survey and questionnaire. Method: immunoSEQ multiplex PCR; TCRdb's copy keeps in-frame clones and lacks some. The sample yields about 440,000 clones, 87% seen once. This CDR3 contains 14 residues. V dropped 3 bases and J dropped 1 base, with 10 bases sitting between them. Germline assignment: CDR1 DFQATT and CDR2 SNEGSKA (reference sequence).

The sequence derives from a woman aged 18-29 years with acute COVID-19. The sequenced material came from PBMCs or T cells enriched from blood (not recorded which). The chain is built from TRBV20-1 and TRBJ2-1; D is undetermined. CDR3 DNA sequence: TGCAGTGCTAGTTCCCGGCGGTCCTACAATGAGCAGTTCTTC. This gives the protein CSASSRRSYNEQFF.